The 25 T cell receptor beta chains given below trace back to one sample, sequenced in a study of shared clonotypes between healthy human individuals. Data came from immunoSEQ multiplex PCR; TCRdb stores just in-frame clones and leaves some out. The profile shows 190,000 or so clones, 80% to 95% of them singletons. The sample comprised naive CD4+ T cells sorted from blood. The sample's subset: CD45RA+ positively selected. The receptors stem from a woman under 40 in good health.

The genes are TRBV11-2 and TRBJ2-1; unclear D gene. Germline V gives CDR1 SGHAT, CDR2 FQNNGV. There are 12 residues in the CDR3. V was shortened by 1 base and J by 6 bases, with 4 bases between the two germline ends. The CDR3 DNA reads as TGTGCCAGCAGCTTAGTAGGCAATGAGCAGTTCTTC. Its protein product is CASSLVGNEQFF. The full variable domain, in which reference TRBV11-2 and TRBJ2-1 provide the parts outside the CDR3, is EAGVAQSPRYKIIEKRQSVAFWCNPISGHATLYWYQQILGQGPKLLIQFQNNGVVDDSQLPKDRFSAERLKGVDSTLKIQPAKLEDSAVYLCASSLVGNEQFFGPGTRLTVL.

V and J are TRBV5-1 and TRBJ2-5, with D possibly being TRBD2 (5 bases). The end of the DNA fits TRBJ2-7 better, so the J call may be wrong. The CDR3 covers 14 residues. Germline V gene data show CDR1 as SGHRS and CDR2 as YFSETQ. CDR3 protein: CASSLRGSGDEQYF. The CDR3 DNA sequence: TGCGCCAGCAGCTTAAGAGGTTCCGGGGACGAGCAGTACTTC.

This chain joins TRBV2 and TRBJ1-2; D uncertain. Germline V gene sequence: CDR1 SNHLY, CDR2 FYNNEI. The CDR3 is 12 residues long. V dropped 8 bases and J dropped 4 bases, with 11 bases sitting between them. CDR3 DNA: TGTGCCAGCGCCGACCGCGGCTATGGCTACACCTTC. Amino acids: CASADRGYGYTF.

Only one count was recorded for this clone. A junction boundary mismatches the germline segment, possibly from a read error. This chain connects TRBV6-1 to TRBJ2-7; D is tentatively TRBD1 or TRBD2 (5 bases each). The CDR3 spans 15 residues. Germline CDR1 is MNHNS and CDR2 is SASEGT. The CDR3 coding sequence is TGTGCCAGCAGTGAAAGGTCGGTCTTAGGGGAGCTCGCCCACTTC. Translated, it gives CASSERSVLGELAHF.

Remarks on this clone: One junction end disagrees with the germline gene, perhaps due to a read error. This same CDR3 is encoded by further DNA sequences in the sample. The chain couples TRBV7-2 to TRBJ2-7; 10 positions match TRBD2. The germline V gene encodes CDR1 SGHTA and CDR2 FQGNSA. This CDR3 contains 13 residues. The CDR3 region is CASSLAGAYEQYF. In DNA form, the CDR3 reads TGTGCCAGCAGCCTAGCGGGAGCCTACGAGCAGTACTTC.

In DNA form, the CDR3 reads TGTGCCAGCAGGTATTCTGGACACACTGGCGGGGAGCTGTTTTTT. Protein sequence: CASRYSGHTGGELFF. The J gene is TRBJ2-2, the V gene TRBV7-8; D perhaps matches TRBD1 (5 bases). From germline, CDR1 is SGHVS and CDR2 FQNEAQ. The CDR3 runs to 15 residues. V lost 6 bases and J 7 bases, leaving 18 bases between the germline ends.

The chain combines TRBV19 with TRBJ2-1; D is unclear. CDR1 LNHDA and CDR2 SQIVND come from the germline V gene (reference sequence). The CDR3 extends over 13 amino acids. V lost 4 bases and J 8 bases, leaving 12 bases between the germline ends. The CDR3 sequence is CASSRKQADEQFF. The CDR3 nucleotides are TGTGCCAGTAGTAGGAAGCAGGCTGATGAGCAGTTCTTC.

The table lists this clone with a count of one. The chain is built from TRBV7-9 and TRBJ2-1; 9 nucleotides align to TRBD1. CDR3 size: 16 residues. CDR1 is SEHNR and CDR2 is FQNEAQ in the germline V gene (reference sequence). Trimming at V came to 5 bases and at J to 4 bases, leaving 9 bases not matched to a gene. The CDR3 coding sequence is TGTGCCAGCAGCAACTTCCGGGACAGGGCTTACAATGAGCAGTTCTTC. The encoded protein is CASSNFRDRAYNEQFF.

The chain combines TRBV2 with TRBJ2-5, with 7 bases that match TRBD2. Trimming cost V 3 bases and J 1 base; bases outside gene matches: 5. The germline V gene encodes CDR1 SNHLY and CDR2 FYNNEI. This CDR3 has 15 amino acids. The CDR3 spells CASSEDTSVQETQYF. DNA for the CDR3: TGTGCCAGCAGTGAGGACACTAGCGTCCAAGAGACCCAGTACTTC.

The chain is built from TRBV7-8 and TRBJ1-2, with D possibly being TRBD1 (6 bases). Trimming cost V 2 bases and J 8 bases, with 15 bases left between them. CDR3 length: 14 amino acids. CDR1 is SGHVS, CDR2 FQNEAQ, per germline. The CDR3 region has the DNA TGTGCCAGCAGCTTACGGGGGCCCCAGGGGGGCTACACCTTC. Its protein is CASSLRGPQGGYTF.

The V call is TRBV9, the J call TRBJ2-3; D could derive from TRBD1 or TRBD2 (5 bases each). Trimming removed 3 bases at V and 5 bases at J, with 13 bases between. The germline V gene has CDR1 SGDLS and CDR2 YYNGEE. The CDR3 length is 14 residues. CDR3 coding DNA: TGTGCCAGCAGCGCAACCCGTGGGGGAGATACGCAGTATTTT. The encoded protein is CASSATRGGDTQYF.

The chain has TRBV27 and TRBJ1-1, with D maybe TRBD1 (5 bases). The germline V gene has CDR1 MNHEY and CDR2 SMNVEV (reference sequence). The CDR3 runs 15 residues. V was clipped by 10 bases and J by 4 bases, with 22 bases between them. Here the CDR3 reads CATRLSGLGFTEAFF. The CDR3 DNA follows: TGTGCCACCCGCCTTTCGGGACTAGGTTTCACTGAAGCTTTCTTT.

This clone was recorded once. CDR3 residues: CASSFQGRDTEAFF. The CDR3 coding sequence is TGTGCCAGCAGTTTTCAGGGGCGCGACACTGAAGCTTTCTTT. The chain carries TRBV27 and TRBJ1-1; D possibly corresponds to TRBD1 (6 bases). Germline V gene lookup returns CDR1 MNHEY and CDR2 SMNVEV (reference sequence). V lost 3 bases to trimming and J lost 3 bases, with 11 bases between them. CDR3 size: 14 residues.

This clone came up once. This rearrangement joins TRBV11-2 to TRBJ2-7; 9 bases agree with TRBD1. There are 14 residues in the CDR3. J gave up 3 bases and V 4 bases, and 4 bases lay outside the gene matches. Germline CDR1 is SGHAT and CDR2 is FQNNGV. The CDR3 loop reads CASSSPGQGYEQYF. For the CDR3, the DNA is TGTGCCAGCAGCTCCCCGGGACAGGGCTACGAGCAGTACTTC.

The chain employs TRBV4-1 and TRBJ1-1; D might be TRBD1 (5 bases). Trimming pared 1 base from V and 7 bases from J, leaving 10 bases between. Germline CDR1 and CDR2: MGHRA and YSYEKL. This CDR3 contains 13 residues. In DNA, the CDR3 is TGCGCCAGCAGCCAAGGCCCGGGGCGTGAAGCTTTCTTT. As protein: CASSQGPGREAFF.

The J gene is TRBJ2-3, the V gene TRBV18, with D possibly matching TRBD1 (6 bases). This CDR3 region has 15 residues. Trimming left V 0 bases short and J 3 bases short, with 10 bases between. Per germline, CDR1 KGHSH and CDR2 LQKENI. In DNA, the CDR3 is TGTGCCAGCTCACCACCGCCAGGGGATACAGATACGCAGTATTTT. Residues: CASSPPPGDTDTQYF.

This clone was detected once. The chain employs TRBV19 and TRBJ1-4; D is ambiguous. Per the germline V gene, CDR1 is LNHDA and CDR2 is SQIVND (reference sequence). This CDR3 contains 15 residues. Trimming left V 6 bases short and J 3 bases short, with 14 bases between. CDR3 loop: CASRDYPASNEKLFF. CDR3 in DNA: TGTGCCAGTAGGGATTACCCGGCATCTAATGAAAAACTGTTTTTT.

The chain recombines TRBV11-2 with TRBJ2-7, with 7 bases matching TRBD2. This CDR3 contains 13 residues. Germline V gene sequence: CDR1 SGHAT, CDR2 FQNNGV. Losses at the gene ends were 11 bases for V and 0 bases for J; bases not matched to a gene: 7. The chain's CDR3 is CASSGVLSYEQYF. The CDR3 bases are TGTGCCTCCAGCGGGGTCCTCTCCTACGAGCAGTACTTC.

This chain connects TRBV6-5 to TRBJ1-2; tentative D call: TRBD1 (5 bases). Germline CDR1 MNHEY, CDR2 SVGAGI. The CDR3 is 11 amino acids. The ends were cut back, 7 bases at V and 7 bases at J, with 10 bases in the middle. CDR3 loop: CASTQGVGYTF. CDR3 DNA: TGTGCCAGCACCCAAGGGGTTGGCTACACCTTC.

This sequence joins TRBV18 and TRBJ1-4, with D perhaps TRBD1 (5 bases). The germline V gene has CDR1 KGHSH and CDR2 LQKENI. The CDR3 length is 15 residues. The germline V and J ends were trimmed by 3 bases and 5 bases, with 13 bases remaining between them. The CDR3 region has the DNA TGTGCCAGCTCACCCGAGCAGGGCCTCAATGAAAAACTGTTTTTT. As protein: CASSPEQGLNEKLFF.

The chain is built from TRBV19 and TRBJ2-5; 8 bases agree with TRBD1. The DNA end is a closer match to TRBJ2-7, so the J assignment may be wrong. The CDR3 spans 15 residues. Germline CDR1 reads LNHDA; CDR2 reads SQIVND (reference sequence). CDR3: CASSLRQGRSDEQYF. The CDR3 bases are TGTGCCAGTAGTCTGCGACAGGGGAGGTCCGACGAGCAGTACTTC.

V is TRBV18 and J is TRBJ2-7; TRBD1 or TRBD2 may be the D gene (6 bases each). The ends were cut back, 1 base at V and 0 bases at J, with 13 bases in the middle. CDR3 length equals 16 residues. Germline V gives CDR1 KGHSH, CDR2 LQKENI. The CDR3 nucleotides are TGTGCCAGCTCACCACTGGGGGCGGGGTCCTCCTACGAGCAGTACTTC. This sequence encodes CASSPLGAGSSYEQYF.

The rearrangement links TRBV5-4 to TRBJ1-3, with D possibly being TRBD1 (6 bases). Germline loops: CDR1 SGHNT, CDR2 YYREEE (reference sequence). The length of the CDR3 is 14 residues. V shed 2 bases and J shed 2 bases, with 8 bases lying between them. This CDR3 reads CASSLGGTGNTIYF. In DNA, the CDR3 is TGTGCCAGCAGCTTAGGGGGTACTGGAAACACCATATATTTT.

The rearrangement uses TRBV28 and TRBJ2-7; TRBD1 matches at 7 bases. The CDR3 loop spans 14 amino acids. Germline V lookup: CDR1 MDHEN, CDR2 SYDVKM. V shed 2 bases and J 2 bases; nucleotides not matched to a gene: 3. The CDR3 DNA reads TGTGCCAGCAGTTTACTGCAGGGGGCCTACGAGCAGTACTTC. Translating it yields CASSLLQGAYEQYF.

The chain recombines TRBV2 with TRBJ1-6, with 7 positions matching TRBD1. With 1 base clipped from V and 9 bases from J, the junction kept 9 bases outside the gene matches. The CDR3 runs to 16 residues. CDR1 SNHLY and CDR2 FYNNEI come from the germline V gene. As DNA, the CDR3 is TGTGCCAGCAGTGAAGGTCAACAGGGGATAGGTTCACCCCTCCACTTT. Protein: CASSEGQQGIGSPLHF.